This TCR beta chain is drawn from a study of T cells after yellow fever vaccination. Overall study context: Preparation of the low-cell-number fractions used SMART-Seq v4 Ultra Low Input.

Each CDR3 protein gets one entry after TCRdb re-called the 5' RACE reads with MiXCR. The top ten clones hold 30% to 45% of a sample with about 170,000 distinct CDR3 sequences, approximately 11% of them seen once. Remarks on this clonotype: Its specificity is not known.

Study outcomes and limitations: At less than 97% for CD4 and roughly 87% for CD8, most primary-vaccination clones showed up again after the booster.

V lost 5 bases and J lost 1; bases outside the gene matches: 1. The germline CDR1 and CDR2 sequences are LNHDA and SQIVND (reference sequence). The CDR3 covers 13 residues. This TCR was recovered from a man between 18 and 29 years old who received the YFV17D yellow fever vaccine. The specimen comprised CD8+ T cells sorted from PBMCs, sampled 15 days after the yellow fever booster vaccination. This rearrangement joins TRBV19 to TRBJ1-1, with 7 positions matching TRBD1. The CDR3 spells CASSYRGNTEAFF. CDR3 nucleotides: TGTGCCAGTAGTTACAGGGGGAACACTGAAGCTTTCTTT.